This TCR beta chain was sequenced during a study of blood T cell repertoires in COVID-19. Study overall: Both acute and convalescent COVID-19 samples were obtained from the United States, Italy and Spain. The cDNA or gDNA used as material had been derived from T cells, B-cell-depleted T cells, or PBMCs.

Original methodology: How many nucleated cells were present was estimated from reference gene primer amplification. Produced via immunoSEQ multiplex PCR; TCRdb's table is partial and in-frame only. For V, J and clone size, that table is used; D and trimming come from the DNA. This sample has some 180,000 clones; about nine tenths occur once, and the top ten carry approximately 7%. In this sample, this clone turned up a few times. The CDR3 has 16 residues. Losses at the gene ends were 2 bases for V and 4 bases for J; bases not matched to a gene: 8. Germline-derived CDR1 and CDR2 are LNHDA and SQIVND (reference sequence).

The sequence was obtained from a man aged 40-50 years with acute or convalescent COVID-19. The specimen sequenced was peripheral blood. The gene calls are TRBV19 and TRBJ1-1, with 9 bases that match TRBD1. CDR3 bases: TGTGCCAGTAGTATACCTCCGGGACAGGGCGGCACTGAAGCTTTCTTT. Translation: CASSIPPGQGGTEAFF.